The 3 T cell receptor beta chains below were found in one sample sequenced in a study of blood T cell repertoires in COVID-19. Sequencing was performed with immunoSEQ multiplex PCR; in TCRdb, only in-frame clones are kept and a portion is missing. Found here are roughly 190,000 clones, around 90% of them singletons; the top ten hold roughly 21%. Sequences were obtained from peripheral blood. The receptors were sampled from a man in his 60s with active or convalescent COVID-19.

The rearrangement joins TRBV29-1 to TRBJ2-5; TRBD1 aligns across 7 bases. Germline V gives CDR1 SQVTM, CDR2 ANQGSEA. This CDR3 region has 13 residues. Losses at the gene ends were 4 bases for V and 4 bases for J; bases not matched to a gene: 6. CDR3 sequence reads: CSVVGGLGETQYF. CDR3 DNA sequence: TGCAGCGTTGTAGGGGGCCTCGGAGAGACCCAGTACTTC.

The gene calls are TRBV6-1 and TRBJ1-5; D is undetermined. The V end was cut by 2 bases, the J end by 11 bases, with 7 bases between. CDR1 and CDR2 (germline): MNHNS, SASEGT. The CDR3 is 11 amino acids. The CDR3 sequence is CASSETKAQHF. Written as DNA, the CDR3 is TGTGCCAGCAGTGAAACAAAAGCCCAGCATTTT.

The J gene is TRBJ1-4, the V gene TRBV7-9, with TRBD1 as a possible D gene (6 bases). This CDR3 spans 15 amino acids. Trimming shortened V by 0 bases and J by 5 bases, and 10 bases separated the two germline ends. Germline V gene lookup returns CDR1 SEHNR and CDR2 FQNEAQ (reference sequence). DNA for the CDR3: TGTGCCAGCAGCTTAGCATCCAGGGGCAATGAAAAACTGTTTTTT. Translation gives CASSLASRGNEKLFF.